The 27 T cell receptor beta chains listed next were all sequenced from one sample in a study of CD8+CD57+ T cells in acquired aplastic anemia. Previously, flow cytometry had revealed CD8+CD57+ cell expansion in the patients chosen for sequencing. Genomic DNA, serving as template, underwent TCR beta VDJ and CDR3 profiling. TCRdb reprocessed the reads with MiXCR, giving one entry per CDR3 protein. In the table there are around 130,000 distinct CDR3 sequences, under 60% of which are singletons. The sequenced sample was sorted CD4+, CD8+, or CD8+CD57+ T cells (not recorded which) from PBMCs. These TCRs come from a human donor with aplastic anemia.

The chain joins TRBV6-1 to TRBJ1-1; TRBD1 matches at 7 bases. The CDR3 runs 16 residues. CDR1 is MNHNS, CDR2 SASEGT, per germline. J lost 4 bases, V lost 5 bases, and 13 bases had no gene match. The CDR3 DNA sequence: TGTGCCAGCAGTCCGAACATGGACAGGAGGGGCACTGAAGCTTTCTTT. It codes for CASSPNMDRRGTEAFF.

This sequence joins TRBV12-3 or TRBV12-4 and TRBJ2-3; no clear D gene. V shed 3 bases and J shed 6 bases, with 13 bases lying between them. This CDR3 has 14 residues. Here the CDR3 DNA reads TGTGCCAGCAGTTTCAGTGAGTTCACGGATACGCAGTATTTT. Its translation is CASSFSEFTDTQYF.

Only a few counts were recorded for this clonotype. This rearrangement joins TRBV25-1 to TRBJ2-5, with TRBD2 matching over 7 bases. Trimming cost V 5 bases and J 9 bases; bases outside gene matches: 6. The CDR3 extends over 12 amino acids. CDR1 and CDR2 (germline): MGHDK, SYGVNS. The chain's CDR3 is CASSLGGGAQYF. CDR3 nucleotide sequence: TGTGCCAGCAGTCTTGGGGGGGGGGCCCAGTACTTC.

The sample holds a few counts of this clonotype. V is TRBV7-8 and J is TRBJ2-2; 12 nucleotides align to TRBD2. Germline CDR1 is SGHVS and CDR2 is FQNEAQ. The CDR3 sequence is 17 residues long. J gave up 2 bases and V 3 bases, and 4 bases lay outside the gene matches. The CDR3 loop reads CASSLASGGANTGELFF. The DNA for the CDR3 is TGTGCCAGCAGCTTGGCTAGCGGGGGGGCTAACACCGGGGAGCTGTTTTTT.

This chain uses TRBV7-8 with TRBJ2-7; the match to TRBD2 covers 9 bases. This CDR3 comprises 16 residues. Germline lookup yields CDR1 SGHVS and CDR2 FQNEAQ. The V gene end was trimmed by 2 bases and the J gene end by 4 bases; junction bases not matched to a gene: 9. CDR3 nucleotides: TGTGCCAGCAGCTTATGGGCGGGGGGGCCCGGATACGAGCAGTACTTC. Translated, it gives CASSLWAGGPGYEQYF.

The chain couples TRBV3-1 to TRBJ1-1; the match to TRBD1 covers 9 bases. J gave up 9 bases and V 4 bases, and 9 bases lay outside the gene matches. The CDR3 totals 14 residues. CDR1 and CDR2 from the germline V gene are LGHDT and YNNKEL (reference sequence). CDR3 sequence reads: CASSLLDRGPKAFF. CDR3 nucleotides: TGTGCCAGCAGCCTGCTGGACAGGGGACCGAAAGCTTTCTTT.

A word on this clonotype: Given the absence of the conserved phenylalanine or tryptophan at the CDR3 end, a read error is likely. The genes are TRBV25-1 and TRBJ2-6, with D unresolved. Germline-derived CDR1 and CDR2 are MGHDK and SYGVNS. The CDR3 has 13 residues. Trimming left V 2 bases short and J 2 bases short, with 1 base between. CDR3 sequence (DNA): TGTGCCAGCAGTGAAGCTGGGGCCAACGTCCTGACTTCC. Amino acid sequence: CASSEAGANVLTS.

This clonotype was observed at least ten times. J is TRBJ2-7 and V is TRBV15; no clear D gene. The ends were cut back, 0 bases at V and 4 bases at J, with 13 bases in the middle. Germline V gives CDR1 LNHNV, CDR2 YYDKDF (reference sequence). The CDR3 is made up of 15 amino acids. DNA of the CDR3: TGTGCCACCAGCAGAGATTATGGGCGCAGGTACGAGCAGTACTTC. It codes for CATSRDYGRRYEQYF.

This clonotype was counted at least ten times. The CDR3 loop reads CASSLVADTQYF. The CDR3 nucleotides read TGTGCCAGCAGTTTAGTGGCAGATACGCAGTATTTT. J is TRBJ2-3 and V is TRBV28; no clear D. Germline V gene sequence: CDR1 MDHEN, CDR2 SYDVKM. The V end was cut by 2 bases, the J end by 4 bases, with 4 bases between. The CDR3 is 12 residues long.

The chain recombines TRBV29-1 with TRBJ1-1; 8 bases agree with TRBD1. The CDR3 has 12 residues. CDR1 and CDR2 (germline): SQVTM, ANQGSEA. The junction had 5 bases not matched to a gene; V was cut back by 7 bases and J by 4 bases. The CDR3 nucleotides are TGCAGCGCAGGACAGGGATCCACTGAAGCTTTCTTT. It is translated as CSAGQGSTEAFF.

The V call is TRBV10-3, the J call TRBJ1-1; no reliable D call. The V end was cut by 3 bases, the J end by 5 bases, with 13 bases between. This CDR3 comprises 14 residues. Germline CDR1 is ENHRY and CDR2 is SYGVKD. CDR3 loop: CAISDELGRTEAFF. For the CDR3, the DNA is TGTGCCATCAGTGATGAGCTTGGGCGAACTGAAGCTTTCTTT.

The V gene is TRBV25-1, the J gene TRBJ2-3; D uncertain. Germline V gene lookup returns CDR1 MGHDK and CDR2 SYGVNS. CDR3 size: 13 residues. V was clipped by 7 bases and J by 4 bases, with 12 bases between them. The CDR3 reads CASNEGYADTQYF. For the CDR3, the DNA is TGTGCCAGCAACGAAGGCTATGCAGATACGCAGTATTTT.

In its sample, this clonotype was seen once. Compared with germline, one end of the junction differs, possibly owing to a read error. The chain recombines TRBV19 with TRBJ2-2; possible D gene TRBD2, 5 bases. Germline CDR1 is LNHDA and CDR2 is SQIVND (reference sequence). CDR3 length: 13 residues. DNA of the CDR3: TGTGCCAGTAGTATTTGGCAGAACGGGGAGCTGCTTTTT. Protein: CASSIWQNGELLF.

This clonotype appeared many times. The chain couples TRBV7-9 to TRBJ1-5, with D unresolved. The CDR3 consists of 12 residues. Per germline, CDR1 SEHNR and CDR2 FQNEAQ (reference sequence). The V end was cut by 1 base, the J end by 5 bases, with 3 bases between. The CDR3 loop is CASSLGYQPQHF. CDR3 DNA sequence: TGTGCCAGCAGCTTAGGATATCAGCCCCAGCATTTT.

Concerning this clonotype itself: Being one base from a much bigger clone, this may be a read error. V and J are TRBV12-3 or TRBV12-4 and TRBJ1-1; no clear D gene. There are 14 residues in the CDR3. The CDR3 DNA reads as TGTGCCAGCAGTTTATTAATCATGAACGCTGAAGCTTTCTTT. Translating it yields CASSLLIMNAEAFF.

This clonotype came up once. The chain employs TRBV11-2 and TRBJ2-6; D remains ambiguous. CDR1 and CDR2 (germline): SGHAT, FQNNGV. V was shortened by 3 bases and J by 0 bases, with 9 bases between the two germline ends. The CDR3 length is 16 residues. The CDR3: CASSFTDGSGANVLTF. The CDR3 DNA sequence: TGTGCCAGCAGCTTCACCGACGGCTCTGGGGCCAACGTCCTGACTTTC.

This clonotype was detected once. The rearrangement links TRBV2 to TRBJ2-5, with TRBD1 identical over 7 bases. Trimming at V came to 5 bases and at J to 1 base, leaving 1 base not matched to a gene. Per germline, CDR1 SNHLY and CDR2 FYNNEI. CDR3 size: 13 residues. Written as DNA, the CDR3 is TGTGCCAGCAGTTGGGACAGCCAAGAGACCCAGTACTTC. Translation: CASSWDSQETQYF.

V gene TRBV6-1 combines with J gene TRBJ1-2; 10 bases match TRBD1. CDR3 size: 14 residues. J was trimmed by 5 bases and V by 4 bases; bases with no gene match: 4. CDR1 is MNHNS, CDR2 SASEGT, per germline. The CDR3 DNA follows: TGTGCCAGCAGTGGGGACAGGGGAATTTATGGCTACACCTTC. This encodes CASSGDRGIYGYTF.

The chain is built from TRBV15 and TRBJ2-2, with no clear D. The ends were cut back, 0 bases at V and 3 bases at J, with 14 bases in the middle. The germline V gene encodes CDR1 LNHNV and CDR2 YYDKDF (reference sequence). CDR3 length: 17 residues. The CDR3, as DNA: TGTGCCACCAGCAGAGACCCGGACCTTCTGGACACCGGGGAGCTGTTTTTT. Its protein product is CATSRDPDLLDTGELFF.

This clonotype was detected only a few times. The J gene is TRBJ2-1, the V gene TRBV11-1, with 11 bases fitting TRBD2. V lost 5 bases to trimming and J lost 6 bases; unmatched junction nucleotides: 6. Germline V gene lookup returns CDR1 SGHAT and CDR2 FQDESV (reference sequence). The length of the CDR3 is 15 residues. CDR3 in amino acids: CASSPGTSGLNEQFF. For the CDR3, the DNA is TGTGCCAGCAGCCCCGGGACTAGCGGACTCAATGAGCAGTTCTTC.

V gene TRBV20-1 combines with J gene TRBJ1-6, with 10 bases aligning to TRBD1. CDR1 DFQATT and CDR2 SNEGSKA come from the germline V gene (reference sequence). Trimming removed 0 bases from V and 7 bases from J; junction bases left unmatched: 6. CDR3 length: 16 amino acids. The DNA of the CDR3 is TGCAGTGCTAGAGAGGGACAGGGGATTCGGAATTCACCCCTCCACTTT. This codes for CSAREGQGIRNSPLHF.

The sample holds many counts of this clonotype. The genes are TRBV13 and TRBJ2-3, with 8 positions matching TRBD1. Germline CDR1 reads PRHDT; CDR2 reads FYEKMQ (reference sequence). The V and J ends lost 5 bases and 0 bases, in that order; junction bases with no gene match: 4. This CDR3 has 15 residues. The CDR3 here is CASSGRTGSTDTQYF. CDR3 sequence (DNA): TGTGCCAGCAGCGGAAGGACAGGGAGCACAGATACGCAGTATTTT. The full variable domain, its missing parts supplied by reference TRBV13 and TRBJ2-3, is AAGVIQSPRHLIKEKRETATLKCYPIPRHDTVYWYQQGPGQDPQFLISFYEKMQSDKGSIPDRFSAQQFSDYHSELNMSSLELGDSALYFCASSGRTGSTDTQYFGPGTRLTVL.

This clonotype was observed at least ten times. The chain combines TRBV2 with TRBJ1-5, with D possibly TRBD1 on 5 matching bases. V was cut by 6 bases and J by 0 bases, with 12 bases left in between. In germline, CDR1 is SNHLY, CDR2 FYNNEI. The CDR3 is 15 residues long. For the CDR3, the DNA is TGTGCCAGCAGGGGGACGGAGTATAGCAATCAGCCCCAGCATTTT. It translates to CASRGTEYSNQPQHF.

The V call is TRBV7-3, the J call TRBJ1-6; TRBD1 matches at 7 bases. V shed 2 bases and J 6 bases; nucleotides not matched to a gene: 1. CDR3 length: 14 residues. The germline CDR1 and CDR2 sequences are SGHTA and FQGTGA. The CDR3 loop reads CASSLQGGNSPLHF. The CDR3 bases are TGTGCCAGCAGCTTACAGGGGGGTAATTCACCCCTCCACTTT.

CDR3: CSGQGSGNTIYF. CDR3 nucleotides: TGCAGTGGACAGGGTTCTGGAAACACCATATATTTT. The J gene is TRBJ1-3, the V gene TRBV20-1; TRBD1 matches 7 bases. Germline V gene data show CDR1 as DFQATT and CDR2 as SNEGSKA (reference sequence). This CDR3 is 12 amino acids long. V shed 7 bases, J shed 1 base, and the junction held 1 base outside the gene matches.

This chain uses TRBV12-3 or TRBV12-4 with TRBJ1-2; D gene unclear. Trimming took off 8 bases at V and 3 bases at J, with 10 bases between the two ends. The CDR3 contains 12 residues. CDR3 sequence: CASGPADYGYTF. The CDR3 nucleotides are TGTGCCAGCGGTCCGGCGGACTATGGCTACACCTTC.

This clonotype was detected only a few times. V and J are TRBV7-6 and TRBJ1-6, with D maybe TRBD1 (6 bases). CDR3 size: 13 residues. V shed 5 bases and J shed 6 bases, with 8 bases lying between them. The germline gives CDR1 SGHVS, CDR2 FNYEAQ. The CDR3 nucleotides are TGTGCCAGCAGCCTACAGGGTAATTCACCCCTCCACTTT. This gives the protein CASSLQGNSPLHF.